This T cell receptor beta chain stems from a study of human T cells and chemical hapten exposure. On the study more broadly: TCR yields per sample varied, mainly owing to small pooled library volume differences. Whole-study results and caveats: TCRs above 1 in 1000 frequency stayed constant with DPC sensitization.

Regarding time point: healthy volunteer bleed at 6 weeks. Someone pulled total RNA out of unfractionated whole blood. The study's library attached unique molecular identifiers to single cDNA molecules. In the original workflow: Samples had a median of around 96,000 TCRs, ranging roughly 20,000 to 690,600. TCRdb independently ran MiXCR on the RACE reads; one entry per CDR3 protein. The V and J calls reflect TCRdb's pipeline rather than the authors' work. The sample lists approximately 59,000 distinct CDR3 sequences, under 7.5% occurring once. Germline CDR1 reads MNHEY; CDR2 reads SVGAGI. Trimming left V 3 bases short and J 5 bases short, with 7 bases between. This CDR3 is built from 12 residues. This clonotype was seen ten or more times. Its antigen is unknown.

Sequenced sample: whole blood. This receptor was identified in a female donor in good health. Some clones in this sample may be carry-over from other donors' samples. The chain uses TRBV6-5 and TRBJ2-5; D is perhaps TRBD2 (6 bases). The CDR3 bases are TGTGCCAGCAGTTATGGAGGGGAGACCCAGTACTTC. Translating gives CASSYGGETQYF.